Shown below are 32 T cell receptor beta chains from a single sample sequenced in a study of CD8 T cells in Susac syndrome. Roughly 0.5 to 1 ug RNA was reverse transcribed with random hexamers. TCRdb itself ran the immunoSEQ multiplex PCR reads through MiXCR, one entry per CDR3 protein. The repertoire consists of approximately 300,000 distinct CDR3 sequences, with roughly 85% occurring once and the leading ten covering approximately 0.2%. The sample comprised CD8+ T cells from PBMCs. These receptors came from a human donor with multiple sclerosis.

The DNA for the CDR3 is TGTGCCAGTGAAAGTCGGACAGTTTCAGCGGGAAACACCGGGGAGCTGTTTTTT. Translated, it gives CASESRTVSAGNTGELFF. The J gene is TRBJ2-2, the V gene TRBV19; TRBD2 is a possible D gene (7 bases). Per germline, CDR1 LNHDA and CDR2 SQIVND (reference sequence). This CDR3 region has 18 residues. Trimming cost V 8 bases and J 2 bases, with 24 bases left between them.

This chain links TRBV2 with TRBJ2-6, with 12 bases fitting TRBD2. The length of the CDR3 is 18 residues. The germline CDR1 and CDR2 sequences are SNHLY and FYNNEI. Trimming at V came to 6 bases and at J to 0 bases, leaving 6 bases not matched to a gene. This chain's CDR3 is CASRLAGGPLSGANVLTF. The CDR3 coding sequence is TGTGCCAGCAGGCTAGCGGGAGGGCCCCTCTCTGGGGCCAACGTCCTGACTTTC.

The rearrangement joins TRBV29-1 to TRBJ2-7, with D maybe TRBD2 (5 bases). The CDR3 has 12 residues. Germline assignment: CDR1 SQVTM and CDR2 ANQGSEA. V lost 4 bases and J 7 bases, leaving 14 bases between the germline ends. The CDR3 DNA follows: TGCAGCGTTGCTGGACTGACTTGGGAGCAGTACTTC. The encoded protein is CSVAGLTWEQYF.

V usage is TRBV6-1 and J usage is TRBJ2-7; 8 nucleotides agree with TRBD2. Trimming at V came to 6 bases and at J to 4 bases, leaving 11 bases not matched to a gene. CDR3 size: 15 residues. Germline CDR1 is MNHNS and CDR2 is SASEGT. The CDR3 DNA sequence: TGTGCCAGCAGCCCCCGGGAGGGAAGAGCGTACGAGCAGTACTTC. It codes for CASSPREGRAYEQYF.

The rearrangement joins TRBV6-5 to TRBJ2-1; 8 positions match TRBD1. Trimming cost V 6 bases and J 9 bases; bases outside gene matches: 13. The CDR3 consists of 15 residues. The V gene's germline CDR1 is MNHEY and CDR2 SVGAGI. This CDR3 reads CASSPQGEVYGEQFF. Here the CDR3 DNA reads TGTGCCAGCAGCCCACAGGGGGAGGTATATGGTGAGCAGTTCTTC.

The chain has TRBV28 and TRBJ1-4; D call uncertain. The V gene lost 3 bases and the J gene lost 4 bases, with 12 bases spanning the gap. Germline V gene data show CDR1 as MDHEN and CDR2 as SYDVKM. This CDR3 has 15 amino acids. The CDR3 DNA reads TGTGCCAGCAGTTTGATGGACCGCTTTAATGAAAAACTGTTTTTT. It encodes CASSLMDRFNEKLFF.

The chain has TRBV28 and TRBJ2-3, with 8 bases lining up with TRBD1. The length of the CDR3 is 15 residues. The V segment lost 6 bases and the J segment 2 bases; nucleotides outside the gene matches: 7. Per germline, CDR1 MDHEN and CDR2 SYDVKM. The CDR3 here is CASSPWTGNTDTQYF. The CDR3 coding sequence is TGTGCCAGCAGCCCCTGGACAGGGAACACAGATACGCAGTATTTT.

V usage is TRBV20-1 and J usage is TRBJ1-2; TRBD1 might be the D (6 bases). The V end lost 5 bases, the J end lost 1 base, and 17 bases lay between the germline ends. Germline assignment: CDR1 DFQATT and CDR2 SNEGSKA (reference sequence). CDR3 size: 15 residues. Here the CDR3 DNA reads TGCAGTGCTCCAAGACTAACAGGGAGTAACTATGGCTACACCTTC. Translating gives CSAPRLTGSNYGYTF.

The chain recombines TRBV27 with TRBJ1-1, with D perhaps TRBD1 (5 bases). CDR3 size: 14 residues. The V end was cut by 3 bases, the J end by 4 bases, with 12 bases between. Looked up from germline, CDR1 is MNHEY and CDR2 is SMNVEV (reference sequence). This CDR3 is CASSLGQGATEAFF. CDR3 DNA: TGTGCCAGCAGTTTGGGGCAGGGCGCCACTGAAGCTTTCTTT.

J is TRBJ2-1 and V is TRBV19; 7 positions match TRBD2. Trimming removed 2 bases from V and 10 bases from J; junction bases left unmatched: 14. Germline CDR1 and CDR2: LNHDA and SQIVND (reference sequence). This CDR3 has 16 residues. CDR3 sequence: CASSIWGGDSSGEQFF. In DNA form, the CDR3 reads TGTGCCAGTAGTATATGGGGGGGGGACTCCTCAGGCGAGCAGTTCTTC.

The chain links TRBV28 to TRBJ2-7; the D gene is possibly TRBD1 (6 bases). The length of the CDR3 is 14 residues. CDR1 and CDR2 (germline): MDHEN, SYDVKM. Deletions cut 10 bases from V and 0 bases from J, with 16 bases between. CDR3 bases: TGTGCCACCACCGGGACACTGAGCTCCTACGAGCAGTACTTC. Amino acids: CATTGTLSSYEQYF.

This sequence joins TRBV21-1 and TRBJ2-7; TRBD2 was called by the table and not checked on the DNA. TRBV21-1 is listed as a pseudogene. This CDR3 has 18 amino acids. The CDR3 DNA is TGTGCCAGCAGCAAAGCGCTGATGGAGGGCGCGGGCTCCTACGAGCAGTACTTC. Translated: CASSKALMEGAGSYEQYF.

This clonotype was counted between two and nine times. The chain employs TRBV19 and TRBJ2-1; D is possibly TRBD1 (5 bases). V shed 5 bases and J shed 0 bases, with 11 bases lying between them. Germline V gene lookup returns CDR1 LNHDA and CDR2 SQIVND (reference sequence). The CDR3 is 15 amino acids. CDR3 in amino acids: CASSQGAGSYNEQFF. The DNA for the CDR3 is TGTGCCAGTAGTCAAGGGGCAGGCTCCTACAATGAGCAGTTCTTC.

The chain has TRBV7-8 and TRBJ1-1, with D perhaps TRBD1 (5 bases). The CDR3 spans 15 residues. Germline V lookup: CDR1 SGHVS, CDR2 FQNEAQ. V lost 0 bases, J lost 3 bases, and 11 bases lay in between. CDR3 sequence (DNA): TGTGCCAGCAGCTTAGCGCTTAGGGGTCACACTGAAGCTTTCTTT. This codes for CASSLALRGHTEAFF. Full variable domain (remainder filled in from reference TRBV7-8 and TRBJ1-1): GAGVSQSPRYKVAKRGQDVALRCDPISGHVSLFWYQQALGQGPEFLTYFQNEAQLDKSGLPSDRFFAERPEGSVSTLKIQRTQQEDSAVYLCASSLALRGHTEAFFGQGTRLTVV.

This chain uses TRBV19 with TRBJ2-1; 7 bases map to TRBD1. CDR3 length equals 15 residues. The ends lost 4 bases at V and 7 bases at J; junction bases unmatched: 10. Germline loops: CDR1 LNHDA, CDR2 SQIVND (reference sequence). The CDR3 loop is CASSTALGQWNEQFF. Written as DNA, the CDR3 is TGTGCCAGTAGTACAGCCCTGGGACAGTGGAATGAGCAGTTCTTC.

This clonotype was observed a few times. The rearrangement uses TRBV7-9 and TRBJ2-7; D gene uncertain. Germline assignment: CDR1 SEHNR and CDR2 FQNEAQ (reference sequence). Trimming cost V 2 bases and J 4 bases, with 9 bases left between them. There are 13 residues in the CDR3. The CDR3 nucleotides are TGTGCCAGCAGCTTAAGGAGTCGTTACGAGCAGTACTTC. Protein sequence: CASSLRSRYEQYF.

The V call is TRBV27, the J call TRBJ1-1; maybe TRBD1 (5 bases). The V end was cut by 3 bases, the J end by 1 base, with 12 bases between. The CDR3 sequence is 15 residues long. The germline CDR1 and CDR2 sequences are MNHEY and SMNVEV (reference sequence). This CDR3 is CASSFLVGGNTEAFF. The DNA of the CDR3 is TGTGCCAGCAGTTTTCTAGTCGGGGGGAACACTGAAGCTTTCTTT.

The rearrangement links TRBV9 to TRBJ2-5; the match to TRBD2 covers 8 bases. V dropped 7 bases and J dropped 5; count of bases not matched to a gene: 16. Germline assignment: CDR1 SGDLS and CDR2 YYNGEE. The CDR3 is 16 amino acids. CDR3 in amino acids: CASGKKKAGVWETQYF. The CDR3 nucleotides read TGTGCCAGCGGGAAAAAAAAAGCGGGAGTATGGGAGACCCAGTACTTC.

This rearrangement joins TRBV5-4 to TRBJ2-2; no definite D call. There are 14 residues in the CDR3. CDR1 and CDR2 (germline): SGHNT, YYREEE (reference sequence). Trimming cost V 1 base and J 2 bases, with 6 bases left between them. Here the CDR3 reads CASSLKLNTGELFF. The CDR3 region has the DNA TGTGCCAGCAGCTTGAAACTAAACACCGGGGAGCTGTTTTTT.

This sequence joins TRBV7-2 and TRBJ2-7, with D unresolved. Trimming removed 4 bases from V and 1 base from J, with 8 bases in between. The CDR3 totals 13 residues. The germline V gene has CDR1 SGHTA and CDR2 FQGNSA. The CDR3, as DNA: TGTGCCAGCAGCTCCCTAGAATCCTACGAGCAGTACTTC. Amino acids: CASSSLESYEQYF.

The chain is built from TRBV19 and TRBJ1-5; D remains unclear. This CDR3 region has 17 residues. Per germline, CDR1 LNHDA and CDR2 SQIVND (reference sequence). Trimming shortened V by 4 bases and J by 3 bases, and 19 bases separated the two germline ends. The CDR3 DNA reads TGTGCCAGTAGTACCCGAAACGACTGGACGCACAATCAGCCCCAGCATTTT. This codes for CASSTRNDWTHNQPQHF. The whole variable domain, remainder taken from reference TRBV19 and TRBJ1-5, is DGGITQSPKYLFRKEGQNVTLSCEQNLNHDAMYWYRQDPGQGLRLIYYSQIVNDFQKGDIAEGYSVSREKKESFPLTVTSAQKNPTAFYLCASSTRNDWTHNQPQHFGDGTRLSIL.

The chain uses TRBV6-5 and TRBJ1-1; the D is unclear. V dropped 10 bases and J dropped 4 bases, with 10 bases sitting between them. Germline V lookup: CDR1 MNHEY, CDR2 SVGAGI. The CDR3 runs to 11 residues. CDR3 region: CATVWGTEAFF. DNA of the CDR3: TGTGCCACCGTATGGGGCACTGAAGCTTTCTTT.

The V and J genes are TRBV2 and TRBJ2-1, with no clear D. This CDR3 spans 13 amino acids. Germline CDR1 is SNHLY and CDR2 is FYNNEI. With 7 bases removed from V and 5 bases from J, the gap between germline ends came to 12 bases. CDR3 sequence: CASIGVGNNEQFF. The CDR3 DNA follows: TGTGCCAGCATAGGAGTGGGGAACAATGAGCAGTTCTTC.

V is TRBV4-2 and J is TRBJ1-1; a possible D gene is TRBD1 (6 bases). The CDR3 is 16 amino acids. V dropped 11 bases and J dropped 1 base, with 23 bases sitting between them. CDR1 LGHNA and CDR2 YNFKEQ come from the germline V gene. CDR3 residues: CACAEGGQQANTEAFF. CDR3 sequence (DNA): TGTGCCTGCGCCGAAGGGGGACAACAGGCGAACACTGAAGCTTTCTTT.

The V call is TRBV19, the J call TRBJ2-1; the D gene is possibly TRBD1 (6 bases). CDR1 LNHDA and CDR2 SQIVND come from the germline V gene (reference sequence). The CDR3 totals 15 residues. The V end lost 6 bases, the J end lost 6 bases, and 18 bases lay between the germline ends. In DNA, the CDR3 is TGTGCCAGTAGGCTAACAGGGCTGGCATTCAATGAGCAGTTCTTC. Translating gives CASRLTGLAFNEQFF.

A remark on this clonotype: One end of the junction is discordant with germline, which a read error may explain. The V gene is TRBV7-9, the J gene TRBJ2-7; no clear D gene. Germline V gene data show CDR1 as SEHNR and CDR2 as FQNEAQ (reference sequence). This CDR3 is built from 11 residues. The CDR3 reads CATSLGYEQYF. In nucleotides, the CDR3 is TGTGCCACCAGCTTAGGATACGAGCAGTACTTC.

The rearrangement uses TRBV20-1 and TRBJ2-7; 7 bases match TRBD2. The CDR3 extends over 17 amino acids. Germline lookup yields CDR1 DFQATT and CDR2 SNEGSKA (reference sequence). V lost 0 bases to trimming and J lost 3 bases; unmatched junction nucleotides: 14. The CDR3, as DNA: TGCAGTGCTAGAGATCTGGGTGGGGGAGGGCCTTACTACGAGCAGTACTTC. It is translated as CSARDLGGGGPYYEQYF.

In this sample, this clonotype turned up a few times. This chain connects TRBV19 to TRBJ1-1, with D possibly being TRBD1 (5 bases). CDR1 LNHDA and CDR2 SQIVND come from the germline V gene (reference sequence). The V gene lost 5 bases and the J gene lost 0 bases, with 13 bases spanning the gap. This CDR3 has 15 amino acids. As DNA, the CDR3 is TGTGCCAGTAGTCTTGGTCAGGGCTTGAACACTGAAGCTTTCTTT. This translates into CASSLGQGLNTEAFF.

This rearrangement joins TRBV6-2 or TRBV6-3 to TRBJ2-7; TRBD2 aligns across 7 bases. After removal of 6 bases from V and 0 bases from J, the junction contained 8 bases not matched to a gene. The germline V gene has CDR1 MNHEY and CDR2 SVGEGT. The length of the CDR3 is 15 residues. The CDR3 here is CASSQTSGNSYEQYF. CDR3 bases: TGTGCCAGCAGCCAAACAAGCGGGAACTCCTACGAGCAGTACTTC.

CDR3 nucleotides: TGTGCCAGCAGCTCCGGACTAGTCACAGATACGCAGTATTTT. Amino acids: CASSSGLVTDTQYF. The chain employs TRBV7-2 and TRBJ2-3; 7 bases fit TRBD2. V was clipped by 4 bases and J by 2 bases; unmatched bases: 3. The CDR3 extends over 14 amino acids. Per germline, CDR1 SGHTA and CDR2 FQGNSA.

The chain's CDR3 is CASSPEQGAGTEAFF. CDR3 bases: TGTGCCAGCAGCCCTGAACAGGGAGCGGGCACTGAAGCTTTCTTT. The J gene is TRBJ1-1, the V gene TRBV5-6; possibly TRBD1 for D (6 bases). The CDR3 runs to 15 residues. V lost 4 bases, J lost 4 bases, and 17 bases lay in between. CDR1 is SGHDT, CDR2 YYEEEE, per germline.

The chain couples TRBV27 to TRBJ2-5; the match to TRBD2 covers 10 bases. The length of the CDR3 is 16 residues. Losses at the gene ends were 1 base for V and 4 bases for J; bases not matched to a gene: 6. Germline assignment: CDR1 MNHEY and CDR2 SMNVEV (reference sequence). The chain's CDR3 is CASSLLKREGPETQYF. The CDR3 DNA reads TGTGCCAGCAGTTTATTGAAGCGGGAGGGCCCAGAGACCCAGTACTTC.